The 21 T cell receptor beta chains given below trace back to one sample, sequenced in a study of identifying expanded T cells in peripheral blood (dated by TCRdb to the late 2010s). Receptors were amplified or captured by the immunoSEQ multiplex PCR assay. Entries here come from immuneACCESS through TCRdb and include only in-frame sequences with V and J called. Some clones fail to appear in such tables; in the studies checked, an unresolved V gene covers under half of the shortfall, and the cause of the remainder is unknown. The table for this sample lists about 130,000 clones; around 88% of them were counted only once. The top ten hold 7.5% to 8.5% of the sample. The material sequenced was blood. Source of these receptors: a person aged 18 to 70 in good health.

This clone was detected only once. The chain couples TRBV19 to TRBJ2-3, with TRBD1 identical over 10 bases. With 5 bases clipped from V and 6 bases from J, the junction kept 14 bases outside the gene matches. The CDR3 has 17 amino acids. Looked up from germline, CDR1 is LNHDA and CDR2 is SQIVND (reference sequence). The CDR3 DNA is TGTGCCAGTAGTCCCCGGGACAGGGGCCTCAGGGTGGATACGCAGTATTTT. This gives the protein CASSPRDRGLRVDTQYF.

This chain joins TRBV2 and TRBJ1-2, with D tentatively TRBD1 (6 bases). The germline V and J ends were trimmed by 9 bases and 8 bases, with 16 bases remaining between them. Germline V lookup: CDR1 SNHLY, CDR2 FYNNEI. The CDR3 runs to 12 residues. CDR3 sequence reads: CASQDRSEGYTF. The DNA for the CDR3 is TGTGCCAGTCAGGACAGATCGGAAGGCTACACCTTC.

The rearrangement links TRBV7-8 to TRBJ1-3; possible D gene TRBD1, 6 bases. Germline V CDR1 and CDR2: SGHVS, FQNEAQ. V lost 3 bases, J lost 2 bases, and 8 bases lay in between. The CDR3 has 14 amino acids. This chain's CDR3 is CASSFQGPGNTIYF. The CDR3 nucleotides read TGTGCCAGCAGCTTTCAGGGGCCTGGAAACACCATATATTTT.

V and J are TRBV6-6 and TRBJ1-2; TRBD1 agrees at 7 bases. Germline assignment: CDR1 MNHNY and CDR2 SVGAGI (reference sequence). The CDR3 runs to 14 residues. Losses at the gene ends were 0 bases for V and 8 bases for J; bases not matched to a gene: 6. The CDR3 bases are TGTGCCAGCAGTTACTCTGGACAGGAGGAAGGCTACACCTTC. Translating it yields CASSYSGQEEGYTF.

This chain joins TRBV6-5 and TRBJ1-2; possible D gene TRBD1, 6 bases. CDR1 is MNHEY and CDR2 is SVGAGI in the germline V gene. The CDR3 has 15 residues. Deletions cut 2 bases from V and 2 bases from J, with 12 bases between. CDR3 DNA: TGTGCCAGCAGTTACACAACAGGGTTGAACTATGGCTACACCTTC. Residues: CASSYTTGLNYGYTF.

CDR3 protein: CASSLMQGAVSPLHF. DNA for the CDR3: TGTGCCAGCAGCTTAATGCAGGGGGCCGTCTCACCCCTCCACTTT. This chain joins TRBV7-9 and TRBJ1-6; 8 nucleotides line up with TRBD1. Germline V CDR1 and CDR2: SEHNR, FQNEAQ (reference sequence). The CDR3 loop spans 15 amino acids. J gave up 10 bases and V 2 bases, and 7 bases lay outside the gene matches.

The chain joins TRBV7-2 to TRBJ2-2; D is possibly TRBD1 (5 bases). This CDR3 comprises 17 residues. The germline V and J ends were trimmed by 1 base and 3 bases, with 15 bases remaining between them. CDR1 SGHTA and CDR2 FQGNSA come from the germline V gene. CDR3 loop: CASSLELGARDTGELFF. The CDR3 bases are TGTGCCAGCAGCTTAGAGCTAGGGGCTCGCGACACCGGGGAGCTGTTTTTT.

J is TRBJ2-7 and V is TRBV4-2, with 7 bases aligning to TRBD2. V lost 1 base to trimming and J lost 0 bases; unmatched junction nucleotides: 3. Germline CDR1 and CDR2: LGHNA and YNFKEQ. This CDR3 is 15 amino acids long. The CDR3 sequence: CASSQASGLSYEQYF. CDR3 nucleotide sequence: TGTGCCAGCAGCCAAGCTAGCGGCCTCTCCTACGAGCAGTACTTC.

J is TRBJ1-2 and V is TRBV5-1, with a weak D call TRBD1 (5 bases). CDR1 and CDR2 from the germline V gene are SGHRS and YFSETQ. The CDR3 has 12 residues. V lost 3 bases and J lost 6, with 9 bases in between. The CDR3 DNA sequence: TGCGCCAGCAGCTCCCAGGGAGATGGCTACACCTTC. Translating it yields CASSSQGDGYTF.

This chain connects TRBV2 to TRBJ1-1; no reliable D call. The CDR3 runs 12 residues. Trimming took 4 bases from V and 6 from J, leaving 9 bases between them. Germline-derived CDR1 and CDR2 are SNHLY and FYNNEI. The CDR3 sequence: CASSAETPEAFF. CDR3 nucleotide sequence: TGTGCCAGCAGTGCGGAAACACCTGAAGCTTTCTTT.

This chain uses TRBV7-9 with TRBJ1-1; maybe TRBD1 (6 bases). Germline values: CDR1 SEHNR, CDR2 FQNEAQ (reference sequence). The CDR3 extends over 13 amino acids. Trimming stripped 7 bases from V and 3 bases from J, with 12 bases between. CDR3 region: CASTLGGDTEAFF. The CDR3 nucleotides are TGTGCCAGCACCCTAGGGGGGGACACTGAAGCTTTCTTT.

V and J are TRBV11-1 and TRBJ2-5, with a tentative D call TRBD2 (5 bases). The length of the CDR3 is 15 residues. Looked up from germline, CDR1 is SGHAT and CDR2 is FQDESV (reference sequence). Trimming cost V 4 bases and J 4 bases, with 16 bases left between them. CDR3 loop: CASSSPDFLGETQYF. Here the CDR3 DNA reads TGTGCCAGCAGCTCGCCGGACTTCCTTGGAGAGACCCAGTACTTC. Full variable domain (missing parts from reference TRBV11-1 and TRBJ2-5): EAEVAQSPRYKITEKSQAVAFWCDPISGHATLYWYRQILGQGPELLVQFQDESVVDDSQLPKDRFSAERLKGVDSTLKIQPAELGDSAMYLCASSSPDFLGETQYFGPGTRLLVL.

The chain carries TRBV2 and TRBJ1-2, with a tentative D call TRBD1 (6 bases). Trimming left V 1 base short and J 3 bases short, with 12 bases between. The CDR3 extends over 15 amino acids. Germline CDR1 SNHLY, CDR2 FYNNEI. The CDR3 here is CASSEGIGQHYGYTF. The CDR3, as DNA: TGTGCCAGCAGTGAAGGAATAGGACAGCACTATGGCTACACCTTC.

The CDR3 spells CASSPFLQDQGTQYF. CDR3 bases: TGTGCCAGCAGTCCATTCCTACAGGACCAGGGGACCCAGTACTTC. The genes are TRBV27 and TRBJ2-5, with D possibly matching TRBD1 (5 bases). V lost 5 bases and J lost 7, with 20 bases in between. Germline V gene data show CDR1 as MNHEY and CDR2 as SMNVEV (reference sequence). The CDR3 spans 15 residues.

Only one count was recorded for this clone. V and J are TRBV25-1 and TRBJ1-1; 9 bases are a match to TRBD1. V was pared by 4 bases and J by 5 bases, with 11 bases of the junction left unmatched. The CDR3 extends over 16 amino acids. From germline, CDR1 is MGHDK and CDR2 SYGVNS. The CDR3 nucleotides are TGTGCCAGCAGTGGGTCCTTGGGACAGGGATGGACTGAAGCTTTCTTT. Translated, it gives CASSGSLGQGWTEAFF.

The chain is built from TRBV15 and TRBJ2-5, with 8 bases matching TRBD1. Germline loops: CDR1 LNHNV, CDR2 YYDKDF (reference sequence). The CDR3 runs to 14 residues. Trimming cost V 5 bases and J 1 base; bases outside gene matches: 3. The CDR3 reads CATSQGQGQETQYF. CDR3 DNA: TGTGCCACCAGCCAAGGACAGGGCCAAGAGACCCAGTACTTC. Variable domain in full (rest from reference TRBV15 and TRBJ2-5): DAMVIQNPRYQVTQFGKPVTLSCSQTLNHNVMYWYQQKSSQAPKLLFHYYDKDFNNEADTPDNFQSRRPNTSFCFLDIRSPGLGDTAMYLCATSQGQGQETQYFGPGTRLLVL.

A few counts support this clone. The gene calls are TRBV30 and TRBJ2-3, with D unresolved. This CDR3 region has 16 residues. The V and J ends lost 0 bases and 2 bases respectively, with 15 bases between them. From germline, CDR1 is GTSNPN and CDR2 SVGIG (reference sequence). The CDR3 spells CAWSVGLSNPTDTQYF. DNA of the CDR3: TGTGCCTGGAGTGTTGGGCTCTCAAATCCCACAGATACGCAGTATTTT.

This chain joins TRBV9 and TRBJ2-5; 9 bases are shared with TRBD1. The V gene's germline CDR1 is SGDLS and CDR2 YYNGEE. This CDR3 contains 14 residues. J lost 5 bases, V lost 4 bases, and 6 bases had no gene match. The CDR3 spells CASSNGQGRETQYF. DNA of the CDR3: TGTGCCAGCAGCAACGGACAGGGGCGGGAGACCCAGTACTTC.

Concerning this clone itself: One end of the junction varies from germline; a read error may be responsible. V and J are TRBV20-1 and TRBJ2-3; TRBD1 matches at 11 bases. The germline V gene encodes CDR1 DFQATT and CDR2 SNEGSKA (reference sequence). The CDR3 is made up of 11 amino acids. CDR3 residues: CSARTGGESFF. CDR3 in DNA: TGCAGTGCACGGACAGGGGGCGAGTCCTTTTTT.

This chain links TRBV5-1 with TRBJ1-6; tentative D call: TRBD1 (6 bases). The V end lost 2 bases, the J end lost 7 bases, and 13 bases lay between the germline ends. CDR3 length: 15 amino acids. Germline CDR1 is SGHRS and CDR2 is YFSETQ. The CDR3 DNA sequence: TGCGCCAGCAGCTTAGGGGGACGGGGAAATTCACCCCTCCACTTT. Protein product: CASSLGGRGNSPLHF. Full variable domain (missing parts from reference TRBV5-1 and TRBJ1-6): KAGVTQTPRYLIKTRGQQVTLSCSPISGHRSVSWYQQTPGQGLQFLFEYFSETQRNKGNFPGRFSGRQFSNSRSEMNVSTLELGDSALYLCASSLGGRGNSPLHFGNGTRLTVT.

This chain links TRBV7-3 with TRBJ1-1; D gene uncertain. V was pared by 5 bases and J by 2 bases, with 12 bases between. The CDR3 runs to 14 residues. CDR1 is SGHTA and CDR2 is FQGTGA in the germline V gene. The CDR3 sequence is CASSLGGGNTEAFF. CDR3 bases: TGTGCCAGCAGCCTTGGAGGCGGTAACACTGAAGCTTTCTTT.